The entry below gives a single TCR beta chain sequence along with its context. The antigen is not known. These data are taken from a study of CD4 T cells in relation to SARS-CoV-2 and coronaviruses. At the level of the study: Controls used an HIV-1 Nef peptide pool or no peptide.

Unexposed donor CD4+ T cells date from about 2011-2019, before the COVID-19 pandemic. Isolation of CD4+ T cells took place after 10 days in culture. Cells permitting, SARS-CoV-2 S/N and four cold-coronavirus spikes were tested on unexposed-donor CD4+ T cells. This table comes from immunoSEQ multiplex PCR, and its TCRdb copy is limited to in-frame clones, with some not included. The profile shows about 14,000 clones, roughly 80% of them singletons. Sequenced sample: CD4+ T cells from PBMCs, cultured in vitro. The receptor was isolated from a human donor in good health.

The CDR3 sequence: CASSLRDRGTDTQYF. CDR3 DNA: TGCGCCAGCAGCTTACGGGACAGGGGTACAGATACGCAGTATTTT. The rearrangement links TRBV5-1 to TRBJ2-3; 10 nucleotides align to TRBD1. Germline trimming cut 2 bases from V and 3 bases from J; bases unmatched to any gene: 3. Germline assignment: CDR1 SGHRS and CDR2 YFSETQ. The CDR3 is 15 residues long.